These 13 T cell receptor beta chains were sequenced from one sample in a study of long-term antiretroviral therapy in people with HIV. Running of the v3.0 immunoSEQ assay took place at survey level. Profiled with immunoSEQ multiplex PCR; TCRdb holds only in-frame clones, not every one. This sample has almost 25,000 clones, with more than 65% found just once. The specimen was unsorted PBMCs, collected 3 years after starting antiretroviral therapy. The receptor set was obtained from a man in his forties or fifties with HIV.

The chain uses TRBV19 and TRBJ2-7, with a weak D call TRBD1 (5 bases). The germline V and J ends were trimmed by 3 bases and 3 bases, with 15 bases remaining between them. This CDR3 contains 15 residues. From germline, CDR1 is LNHDA and CDR2 SQIVND (reference sequence). CDR3 in amino acids: CASSILSRDNYEQYF. CDR3 in DNA: TGTGCCAGTAGTATTCTCTCCAGGGATAACTACGAGCAGTACTTC.

The chain joins TRBV19 to TRBJ2-1; a possible D gene is TRBD2 (6 bases). There are 14 residues in the CDR3. CDR1 and CDR2 (germline): LNHDA, SQIVND (reference sequence). Trimming removed 3 bases from V and 6 bases from J, with 12 bases in between. CDR3 region: CASSIPVSGNEQFF. Written as DNA, the CDR3 is TGTGCCAGTAGTATTCCCGTTAGCGGCAATGAGCAGTTCTTC.

This clone appeared a single time. The chain combines TRBV2 with TRBJ2-3, with 7 nucleotides matching TRBD1. Germline V gives CDR1 SNHLY, CDR2 FYNNEI. CDR3 length: 14 amino acids. V was clipped by 11 bases and J by 0 bases; unmatched bases: 8. The CDR3 reads CADRELLSTDTQYF. In DNA form, the CDR3 reads TGTGCCGACAGGGAACTTCTGAGCACAGATACGCAGTATTTT. Based on the CDR3 plus reference TRBV2 and TRBJ2-3, the full variable domain is EPEVTQTPSHQVTQMGQEVILRCVPISNHLYFYWYRQILGQKVEFLVSFYNNEISEKSEIFDDQFSVERPDGSNFTLKIRSTKLEDSAMYFCADRELLSTDTQYFGPGTRLTVL.

The chain combines TRBV10-2 with TRBJ2-1, with 9 bases lining up with TRBD2. There are 15 residues in the CDR3. Trimming cost V 3 bases and J 3 bases; bases outside gene matches: 3. Germline-derived CDR1 and CDR2 are WSHSY and SAAADI. The CDR3 nucleotides are TGCGCCAGCAGTGAACCTAGCGGGGTCTACAATGAGCAGTTCTTC. It yields the protein CASSEPSGVYNEQFF.

CDR3: CAIRGWDQGGYEQYF. The CDR3 nucleotides read TGTGCCATCAGGGGATGGGACCAGGGTGGCTACGAGCAGTACTTC. The rearrangement uses TRBV10-3 and TRBJ2-7, with D perhaps given as TRBD1 or TRBD2 (5 bases each). This CDR3 has 15 amino acids. V was trimmed by 6 bases and J by 3 bases, leaving 18 bases between them. CDR1 is ENHRY and CDR2 is SYGVKD in the germline V gene.

This chain joins TRBV5-1 and TRBJ1-4; D might be TRBD1 (6 bases). V lost 1 base and J 7 bases, leaving 14 bases between the germline ends. The CDR3 is 15 amino acids. From germline, CDR1 is SGHRS and CDR2 YFSETQ. The CDR3 sequence is CASSLYGGLGEKLFF. DNA of the CDR3: TGCGCCAGCAGCTTGTATGGGGGGCTGGGTGAAAAACTGTTTTTT.

The V call is TRBV5-1, the J call TRBJ2-5, with TRBD2 matching over 8 bases. The CDR3 extends over 15 amino acids. Germline V gene data show CDR1 as SGHRS and CDR2 as YFSETQ. V lost 3 bases, J lost 5 bases, and 9 bases stayed unmatched. The CDR3 DNA is TGCGCCAGCAGCTATAATCCGACGGGGGGGGAGACCCAGTACTTC. This encodes CASSYNPTGGETQYF. Filled out from reference TRBV5-1 and TRBJ2-5, the complete variable domain reads KAGVTQTPRYLIKTRGQQVTLSCSPISGHRSVSWYQQTPGQGLQFLFEYFSETQRNKGNFPGRFSGRQFSNSRSEMNVSTLELGDSALYLCASSYNPTGGETQYFGPGTRLLVL.

The chain is built from TRBV7-8 and TRBJ1-2, with 9 bases aligning to TRBD1. In germline, CDR1 is SGHVS, CDR2 FQNEAQ. The trim removed 5 bases at V and 6 bases at J, leaving 7 bases unmatched. CDR3 length equals 14 residues. The CDR3 nucleotides read TGTGCCAGCAGCCCCTGGACAGGGGACCATGGCTACACCTTC. Translating gives CASSPWTGDHGYTF. The variable domain in full, completed from reference TRBV7-8 and TRBJ1-2, reads GAGVSQSPRYKVAKRGQDVALRCDPISGHVSLFWYQQALGQGPEFLTYFQNEAQLDKSGLPSDRFFAERPEGSVSTLKIQRTQQEDSAVYLCASSPWTGDHGYTFGSGTRLTVV.

The chain uses TRBV11-3 and TRBJ1-1; TRBD1 aligns across 12 bases. Germline V gene lookup returns CDR1 SGHNT and CDR2 YENEEA. Trimming cost V 4 bases and J 3 bases; bases outside gene matches: 18. CDR3 length equals 20 residues. The CDR3 region has the DNA TGTGCCAGCAGCTCCCCAGTTCTAACCGGGACAGGGGGCATTCACACTGAAGCTTTCTTT. Translation gives CASSSPVLTGTGGIHTEAFF.

Worth noting for this clone: The sample holds other DNA sequences that translate to the same CDR3. V gene TRBV27 combines with J gene TRBJ2-7, with D uncertain. V was clipped by 1 base and J by 5 bases, with 0 bases between them. The CDR3 length is 10 residues. Germline CDR1 reads MNHEY; CDR2 reads SMNVEV (reference sequence). The CDR3 DNA reads TGTGCCAGCAGTTTATACGAGCAGTACTTC. Its protein is CASSLYEQYF.

The chain links TRBV2 to TRBJ1-2; TRBD1 matches 9 bases. Germline loops: CDR1 SNHLY, CDR2 FYNNEI. V lost 3 bases, J lost 4 bases, and 6 bases stayed unmatched. This CDR3 contains 15 residues. Here the CDR3 DNA reads TGTGCCAGCAGTGAGAAAACAGGGGGCGGCTATGGCTACACCTTC. Protein: CASSEKTGGGYGYTF.

The chain uses TRBV28 and TRBJ2-7; no clear D. Trimming left V 7 bases short and J 0 bases short, with 13 bases between. CDR3 length: 14 residues. From germline, CDR1 is MDHEN and CDR2 SYDVKM. CDR3 nucleotide sequence: TGTGCCAGCAAGGTGACCTACGACTCCTACGAGCAGTACTTC. It yields the protein CASKVTYDSYEQYF.

V usage is TRBV27 and J usage is TRBJ1-1; no clear D gene. Trimming left V 4 bases short and J 6 bases short, with 12 bases between. CDR3 size: 13 residues. Germline V gene sequence: CDR1 MNHEY, CDR2 SMNVEV (reference sequence). The CDR3 bases are TGTGCCAGCAGTTCGTGGACCAGCTCTGAAGCTTTCTTT. Translation gives CASSSWTSSEAFF.